This T cell receptor beta chain came from a study of radiotherapy plus CTLA-4 blockade in lung cancer (dated by TCRdb to about 2018). With regard to the full study: Objective responses occurred in about 20% of enrolled patients, and 30% to 40% achieved disease control. Study-wide conclusions, independent of this receptor: After treatment with radiotherapy and ipilimumab, TCR clones that originated in tumors expanded in peripheral blood. The strongest predictors of response were reported to be early dynamic shifts in blood T cell clones along with a rise in serum interferon-beta following radiation.

Library preparation used the immunoSEQ multiplex PCR assay. TCRdb re-hosts the immuneACCESS table, in-frame sequences only. Its copies lack some clones; in the studies checked, an unresolved V gene accounts for under half of them, and the cause for the rest is not known. This sample comprises under 95,000 clones, around 76% of them detected only once. Under 25% of the sample rests with the top ten. On this clone: Its antigen target is currently unknown. Base qualities are missing; no much larger clone stands one base away.

V sheds 3 bases and J sheds 3 bases, leaving 13 bases between their ends. CDR1 and CDR2 are read off the germline V gene as SQVTM and ANQGSEA. The CDR3 runs 14 residues from the cysteine to the phenylalanine. Of all the DNA, just the CDR3 is kept, 42 bases in frame from base 1. Focal radiation therapy combined with CTLA-4 blockade (ipilimumab) was tested in patients with chemo-refractory metastatic non-small-cell lung cancer. The chain couples TRBV29-1 to TRBJ2-3, and possibly TRBD1, on 5 matching bases. The clonotype was recovered from a human donor with non-small cell lung cancer whose response to radiotherapy plus ipilimumab could not be evaluated. Some clones in this sample may be carry-over from other donors' samples. The material sequenced was peripheral blood, taken from a patient treated with radiotherapy plus ipilimumab. The nucleotides are TGCAGCGTTGAGGGCGATCCAGGGACAGATACGCAGTATTTT. Protein translation: CSVEGDPGTDTQYF.